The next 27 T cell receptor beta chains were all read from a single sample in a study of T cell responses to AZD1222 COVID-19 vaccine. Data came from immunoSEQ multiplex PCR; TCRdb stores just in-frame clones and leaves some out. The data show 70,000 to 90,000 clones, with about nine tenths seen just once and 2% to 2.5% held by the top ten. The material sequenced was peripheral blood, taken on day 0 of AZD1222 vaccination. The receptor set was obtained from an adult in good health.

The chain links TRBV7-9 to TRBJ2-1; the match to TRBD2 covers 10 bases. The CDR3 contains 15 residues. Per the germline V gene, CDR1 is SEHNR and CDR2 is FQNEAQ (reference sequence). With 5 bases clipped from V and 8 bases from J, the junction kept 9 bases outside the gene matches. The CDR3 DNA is TGTGCCAGCAGCCTCGGGACTAGCGCGGTGGATGAGCAGTTCTTC. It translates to CASSLGTSAVDEQFF.

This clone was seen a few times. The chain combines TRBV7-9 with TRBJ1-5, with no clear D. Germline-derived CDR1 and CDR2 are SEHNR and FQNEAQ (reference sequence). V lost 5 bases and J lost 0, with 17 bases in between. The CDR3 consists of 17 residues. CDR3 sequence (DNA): TGTGCCAGCAGCCCTATCTGGGGAGAGAATAGCAATCAGCCCCAGCATTTT. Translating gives CASSPIWGENSNQPQHF.

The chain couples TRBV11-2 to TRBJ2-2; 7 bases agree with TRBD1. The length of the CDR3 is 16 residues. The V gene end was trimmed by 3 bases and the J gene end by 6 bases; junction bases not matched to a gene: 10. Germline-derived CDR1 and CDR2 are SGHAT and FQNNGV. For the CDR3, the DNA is TGTGCCAGCAGCTTTGTAGGGGGCGCAGGGTCCGGGGAGCTGTTTTTT. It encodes CASSFVGGAGSGELFF.

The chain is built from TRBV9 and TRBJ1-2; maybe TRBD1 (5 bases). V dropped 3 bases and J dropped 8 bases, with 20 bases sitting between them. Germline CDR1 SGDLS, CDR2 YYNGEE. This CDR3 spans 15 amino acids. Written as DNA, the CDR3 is TGTGCCAGCAGCGCGGCACTTCAGGGTGGCTGGGGCTACACCTTC. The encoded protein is CASSAALQGGWGYTF.

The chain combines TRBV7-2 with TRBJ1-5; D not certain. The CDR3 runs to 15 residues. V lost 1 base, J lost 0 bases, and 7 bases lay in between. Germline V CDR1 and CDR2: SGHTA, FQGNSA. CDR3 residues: CASSLGGYSNQPQHF. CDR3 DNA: TGTGCCAGCAGCTTAGGGGGATATAGCAATCAGCCCCAGCATTTT.

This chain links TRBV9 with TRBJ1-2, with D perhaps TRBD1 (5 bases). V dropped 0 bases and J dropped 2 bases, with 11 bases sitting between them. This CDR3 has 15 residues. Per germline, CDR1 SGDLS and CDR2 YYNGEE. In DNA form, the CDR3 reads TGTGCCAGCAGCGTAGAGGGGAACGGCAACTATGGCTACACCTTC. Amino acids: CASSVEGNGNYGYTF.

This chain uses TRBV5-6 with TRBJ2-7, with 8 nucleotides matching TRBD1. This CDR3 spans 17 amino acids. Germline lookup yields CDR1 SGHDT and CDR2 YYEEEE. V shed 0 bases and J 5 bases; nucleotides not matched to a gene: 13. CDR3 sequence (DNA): TGTGCCAGCAGCTTGGCCCAGACTAGGACAGGGCCAAACGAGCAGTACTTC. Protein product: CASSLAQTRTGPNEQYF. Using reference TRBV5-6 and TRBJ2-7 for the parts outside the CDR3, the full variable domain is DAGVTQSPTHLIKTRGQQVTLRCSPKSGHDTVSWYQQALGQGPQFIFQYYEEEERQRGNFPDRFSGHQFPNYSSELNVNALLLGDSALYLCASSLAQTRTGPNEQYFGPGTRLTVT.

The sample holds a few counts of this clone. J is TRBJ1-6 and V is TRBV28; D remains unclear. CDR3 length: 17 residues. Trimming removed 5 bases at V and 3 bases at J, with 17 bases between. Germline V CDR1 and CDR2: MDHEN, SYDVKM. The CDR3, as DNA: TGTGCCAGCAGTCCTTGGGAAGGGTTCGGCTATAATTCACCCCTCCACTTT. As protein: CASSPWEGFGYNSPLHF.

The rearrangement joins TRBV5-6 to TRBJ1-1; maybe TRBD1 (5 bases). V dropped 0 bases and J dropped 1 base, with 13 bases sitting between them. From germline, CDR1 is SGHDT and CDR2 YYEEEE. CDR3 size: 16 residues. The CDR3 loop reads CASSLAWGTRNTEAFF. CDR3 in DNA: TGTGCCAGCAGCTTGGCCTGGGGGACCCGGAACACTGAAGCTTTCTTT.

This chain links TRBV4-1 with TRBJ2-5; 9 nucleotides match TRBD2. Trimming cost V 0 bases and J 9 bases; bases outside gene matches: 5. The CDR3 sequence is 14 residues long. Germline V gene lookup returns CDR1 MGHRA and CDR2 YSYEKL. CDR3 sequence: CASSQDLASGAQYF. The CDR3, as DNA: TGCGCCAGCAGCCAAGATTTGGCTAGCGGGGCCCAGTACTTC.

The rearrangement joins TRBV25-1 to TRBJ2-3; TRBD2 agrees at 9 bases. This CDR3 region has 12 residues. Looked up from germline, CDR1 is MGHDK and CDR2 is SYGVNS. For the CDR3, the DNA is TGTAGCGCGGGGGGGGTCCCAGATACGCAGTATTTT. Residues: CSAGGVPDTQYF.

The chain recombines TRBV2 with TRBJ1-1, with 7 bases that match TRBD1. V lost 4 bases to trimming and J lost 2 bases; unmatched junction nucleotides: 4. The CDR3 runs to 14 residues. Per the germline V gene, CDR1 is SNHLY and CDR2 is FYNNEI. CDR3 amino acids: CASSGGQYNTEAFF. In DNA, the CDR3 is TGTGCCAGCAGTGGGGGACAGTACAACACTGAAGCTTTCTTT.

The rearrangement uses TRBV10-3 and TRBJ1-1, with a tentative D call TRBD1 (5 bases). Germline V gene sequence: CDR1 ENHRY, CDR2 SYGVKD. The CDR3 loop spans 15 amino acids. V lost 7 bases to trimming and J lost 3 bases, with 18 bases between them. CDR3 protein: CAITGTGDGDTEAFF. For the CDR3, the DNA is TGTGCCATCACCGGAACAGGAGATGGCGACACTGAAGCTTTCTTT.

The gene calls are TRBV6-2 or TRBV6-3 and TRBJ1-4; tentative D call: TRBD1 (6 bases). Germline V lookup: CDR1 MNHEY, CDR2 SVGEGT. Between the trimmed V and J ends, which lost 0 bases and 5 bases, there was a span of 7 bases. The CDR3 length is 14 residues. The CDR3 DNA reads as TGTGCCAGCAGTTACTCGAGGGGGAATGAAAAACTGTTTTTT. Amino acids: CASSYSRGNEKLFF.

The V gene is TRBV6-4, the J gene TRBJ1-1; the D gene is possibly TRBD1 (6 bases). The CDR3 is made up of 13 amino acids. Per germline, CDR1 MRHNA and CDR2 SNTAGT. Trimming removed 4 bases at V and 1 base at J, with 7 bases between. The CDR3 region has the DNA TGTGCCAGCAGTGCGACAGGGAACACTGAAGCTTTCTTT. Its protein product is CASSATGNTEAFF.

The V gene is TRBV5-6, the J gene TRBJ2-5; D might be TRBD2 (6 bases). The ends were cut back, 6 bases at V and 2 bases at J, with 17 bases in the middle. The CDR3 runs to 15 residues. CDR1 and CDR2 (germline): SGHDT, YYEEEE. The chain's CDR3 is CASNPAGTEQETQYF. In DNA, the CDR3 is TGTGCCAGCAACCCGGCGGGGACCGAGCAAGAGACCCAGTACTTC.

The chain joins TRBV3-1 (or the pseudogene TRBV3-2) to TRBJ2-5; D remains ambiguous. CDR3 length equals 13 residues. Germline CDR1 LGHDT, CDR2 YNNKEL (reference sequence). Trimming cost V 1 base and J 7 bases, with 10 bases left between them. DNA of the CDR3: TGTGCCAGCAGCCAAGTAAACGGCGGGACCCAGTACTTC. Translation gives CASSQVNGGTQYF.

In nucleotides, the CDR3 is TGTGCCAGCAGTCCTCTAACTTGGGGAACTGAAGCTTTCTTT. Encoded protein: CASSPLTWGTEAFF. This rearrangement joins TRBV7-2 to TRBJ1-1; D remains ambiguous. The CDR3 is made up of 14 amino acids. Per germline, CDR1 SGHTA and CDR2 FQGNSA. Trimming took off 6 bases at V and 5 bases at J, with 16 bases between the two ends.

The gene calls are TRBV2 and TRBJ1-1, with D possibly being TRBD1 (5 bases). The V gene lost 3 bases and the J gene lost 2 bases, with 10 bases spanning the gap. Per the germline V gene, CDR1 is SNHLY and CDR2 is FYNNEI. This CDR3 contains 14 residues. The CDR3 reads CASSDPTANTEAFF. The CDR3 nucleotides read TGTGCCAGCAGTGATCCGACAGCAAACACTGAAGCTTTCTTT.

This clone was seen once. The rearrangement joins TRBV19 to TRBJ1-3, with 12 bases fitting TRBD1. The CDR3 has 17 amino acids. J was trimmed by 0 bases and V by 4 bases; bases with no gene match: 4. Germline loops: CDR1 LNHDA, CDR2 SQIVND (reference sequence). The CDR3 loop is CASSTGTGGDSGNTIYF. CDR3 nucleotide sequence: TGTGCCAGTAGTACAGGGACAGGGGGCGACTCTGGAAACACCATATATTTT.

CDR3 protein: CASSGSLAGNEQFF. Written as DNA, the CDR3 is TGCGCCAGCTCGGGTAGTTTGGCGGGGAATGAGCAGTTCTTC. The rearrangement links TRBV5-1 to TRBJ2-1, with D tentatively TRBD2 (6 bases). This CDR3 is built from 14 residues. Germline V gene data show CDR1 as SGHRS and CDR2 as YFSETQ. The V end was cut by 7 bases, the J end by 7 bases, with 18 bases between.

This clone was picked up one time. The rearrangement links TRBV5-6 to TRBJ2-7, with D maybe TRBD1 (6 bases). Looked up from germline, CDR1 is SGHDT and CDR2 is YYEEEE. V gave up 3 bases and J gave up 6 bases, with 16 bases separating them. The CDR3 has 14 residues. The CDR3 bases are TGTGCCAGCAGCTCTCTCGGGAAGGGGGTCGAGCAGTACTTC. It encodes CASSSLGKGVEQYF.

CDR3 region: CASSADSGQPQHF. The CDR3 coding sequence is TGTGCCAGCAGCGCGGACAGTGGGCAGCCCCAGCATTTT. The chain recombines TRBV6-4 with TRBJ1-5; D is possibly TRBD1 (6 bases). In germline, CDR1 is MRHNA, CDR2 SNTAGT. The CDR3 has 13 residues. Trimming cost V 6 bases and J 7 bases, with 13 bases left between them.

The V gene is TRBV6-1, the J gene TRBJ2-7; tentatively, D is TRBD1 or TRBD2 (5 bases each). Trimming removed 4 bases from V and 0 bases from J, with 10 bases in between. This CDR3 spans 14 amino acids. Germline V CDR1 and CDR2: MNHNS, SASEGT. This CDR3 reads CASSGAGSSYEQYF. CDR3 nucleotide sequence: TGTGCCAGCAGTGGAGCAGGGAGCTCCTACGAGCAGTACTTC.

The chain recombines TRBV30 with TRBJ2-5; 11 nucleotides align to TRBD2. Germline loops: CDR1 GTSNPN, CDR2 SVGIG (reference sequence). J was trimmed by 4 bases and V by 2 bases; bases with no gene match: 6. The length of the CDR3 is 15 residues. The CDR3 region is CAWSSLAGGGETQYF. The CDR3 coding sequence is TGTGCCTGGAGTAGCCTAGCGGGAGGAGGAGAGACCCAGTACTTC.

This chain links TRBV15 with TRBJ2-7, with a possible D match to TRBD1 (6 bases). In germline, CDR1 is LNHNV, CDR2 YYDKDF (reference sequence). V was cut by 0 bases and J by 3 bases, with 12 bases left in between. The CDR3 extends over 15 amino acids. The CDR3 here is CATSRETGSVYEQYF. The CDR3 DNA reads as TGTGCCACCAGCAGAGAGACAGGCTCCGTCTACGAGCAGTACTTC. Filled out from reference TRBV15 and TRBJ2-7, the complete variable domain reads DAMVIQNPRYQVTQFGKPVTLSCSQTLNHNVMYWYQQKSSQAPKLLFHYYDKDFNNEADTPDNFQSRRPNTSFCFLDIRSPGLGDTAMYLCATSRETGSVYEQYFGPGTRLTVT.

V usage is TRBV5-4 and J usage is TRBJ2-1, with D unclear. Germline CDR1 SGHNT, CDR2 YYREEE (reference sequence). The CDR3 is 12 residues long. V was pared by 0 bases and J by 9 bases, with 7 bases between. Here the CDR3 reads CASSLASTEQFF. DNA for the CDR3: TGTGCCAGCAGCTTGGCCTCAACTGAGCAGTTCTTC.